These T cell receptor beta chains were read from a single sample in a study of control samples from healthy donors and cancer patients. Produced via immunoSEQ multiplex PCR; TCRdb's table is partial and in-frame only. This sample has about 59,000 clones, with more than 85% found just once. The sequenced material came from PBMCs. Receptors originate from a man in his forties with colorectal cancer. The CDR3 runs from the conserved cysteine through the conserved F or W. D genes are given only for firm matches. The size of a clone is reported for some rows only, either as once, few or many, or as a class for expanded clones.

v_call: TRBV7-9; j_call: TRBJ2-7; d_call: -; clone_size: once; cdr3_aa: CASSPRQRGYEQYF; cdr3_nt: TGTGCCAGCAGCCCCCGGCAGCGCGGTTACGAGCAGTACTTC
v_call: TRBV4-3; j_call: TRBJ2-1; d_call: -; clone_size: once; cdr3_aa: CASSQEGQLNNEQFF; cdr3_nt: TGCGCCAGCAGCCAAGAAGGCCAGTTAAACAATGAGCAGTTCTTC
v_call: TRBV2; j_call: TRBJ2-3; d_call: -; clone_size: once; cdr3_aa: CASRGGRTDTQYF; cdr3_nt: TGTGCCAGCAGGGGGGGACGCACAGATACGCAGTATTTT
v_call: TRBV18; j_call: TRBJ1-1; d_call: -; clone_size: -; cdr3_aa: CASSPDSSEAFF; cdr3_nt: TGTGCCAGCTCACCCGACAGCAGTGAAGCTTTCTTT
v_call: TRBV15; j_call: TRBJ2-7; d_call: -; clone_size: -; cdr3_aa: CATSRDRIGANEQYF; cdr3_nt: TGTGCCACCAGCAGAGATCGGATAGGGGCCAACGAGCAGTACTTC
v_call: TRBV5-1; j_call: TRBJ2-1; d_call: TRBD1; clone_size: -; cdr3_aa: CASSRDRVNEQFF; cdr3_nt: TGCGCCAGCAGCCGGGACAGGGTCAATGAGCAGTTCTTC
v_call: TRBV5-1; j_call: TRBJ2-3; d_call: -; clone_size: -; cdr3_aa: CASSIPGTDTQYF; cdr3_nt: TGCGCCAGCAGCATCCCCGGGACGGATACGCAGTATTTT
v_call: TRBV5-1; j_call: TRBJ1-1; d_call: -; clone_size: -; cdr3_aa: CASSSTGPGAFF; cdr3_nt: TGCGCCAGCAGCTCAACAGGGCCCGGGGCTTTCTTT
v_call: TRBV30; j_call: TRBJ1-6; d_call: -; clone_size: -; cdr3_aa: CAWTRGPLSRGRNSPLHF; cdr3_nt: TGTGCCTGGACACGGGGACCGCTAAGCCGGGGGAGGAATTCACCCCTCCACTTT
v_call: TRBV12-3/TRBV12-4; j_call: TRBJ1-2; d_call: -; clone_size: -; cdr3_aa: CASFLLSNYGYTF; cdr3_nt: TGTGCCAGCTTTCTCCTCTCCAACTATGGCTACACCTTC
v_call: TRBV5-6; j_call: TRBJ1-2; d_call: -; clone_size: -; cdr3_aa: CASSLGDRYGYTF; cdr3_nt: TGTGCCAGCAGCTTGGGGGATCGCTATGGCTACACCTTC
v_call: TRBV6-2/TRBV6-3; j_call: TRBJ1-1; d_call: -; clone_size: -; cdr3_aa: CASSFPNTEAFF; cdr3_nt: TGTGCCAGCAGTTTTCCAAACACTGAAGCTTTCTTT
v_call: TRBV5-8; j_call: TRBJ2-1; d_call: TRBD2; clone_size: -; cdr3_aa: CASSRLAGAYNEQFF; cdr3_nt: TGTGCCAGCAGTCGACTAGCGGGGGCCTACAATGAGCAGTTCTTC
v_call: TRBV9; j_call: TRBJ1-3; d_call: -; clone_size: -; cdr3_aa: CASSPSLSGNTIYF; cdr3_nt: TGTGCCAGCAGTCCCAGCCTCTCTGGAAACACCATATATTTT
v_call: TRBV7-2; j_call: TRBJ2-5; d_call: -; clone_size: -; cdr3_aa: CASSLAGLQETQYF; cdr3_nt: TGTGCCAGCAGCTTGGCCGGCCTCCAAGAGACCCAGTACTTC
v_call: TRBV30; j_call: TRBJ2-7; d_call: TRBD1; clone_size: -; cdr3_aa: CAWSDGQGITYEQYF; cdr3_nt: TGTGCCTGGAGTGATGGACAGGGAATAACCTACGAGCAGTACTTC
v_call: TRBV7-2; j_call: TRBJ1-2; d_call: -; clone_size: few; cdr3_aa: CASSLGQGGRGYTF; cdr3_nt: TGTGCCAGCAGCTTAGGGCAAGGGGGTCGAGGCTACACCTTC
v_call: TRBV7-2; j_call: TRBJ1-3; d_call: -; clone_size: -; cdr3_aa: CATTRNADSGNTIYF; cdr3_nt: TGTGCCACTACTAGGAACGCTGACTCTGGAAACACCATATATTTT
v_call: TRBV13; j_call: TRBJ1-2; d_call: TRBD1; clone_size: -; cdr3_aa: CASSLTGGYGYTF; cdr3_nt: TGTGCCAGCAGCCTAACAGGGGGTTATGGCTACACCTTC
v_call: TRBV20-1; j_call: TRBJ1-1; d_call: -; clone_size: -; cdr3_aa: CSARSGKRAFF; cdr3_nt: TGCAGTGCTAGAAGCGGCAAGAGAGCTTTCTTT
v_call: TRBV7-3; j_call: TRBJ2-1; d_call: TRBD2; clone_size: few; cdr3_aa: CASSFGLATYNEQFF; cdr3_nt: TGTGCCAGCAGCTTCGGACTAGCGACCTACAATGAGCAGTTCTTC
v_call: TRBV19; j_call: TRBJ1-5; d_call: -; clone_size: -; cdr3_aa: CASSDQEDQPQHF; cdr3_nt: TGTGCCAGTAGTGACCAGGAGGATCAGCCCCAGCATTTT
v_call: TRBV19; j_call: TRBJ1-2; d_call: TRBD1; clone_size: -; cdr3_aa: CASTTRPGQGNYGYTF; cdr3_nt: TGTGCCAGTACCACGCGACCGGGACAGGGAAACTATGGCTACACCTTC
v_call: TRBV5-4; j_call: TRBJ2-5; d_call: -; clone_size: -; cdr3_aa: CASSLGLTQQETQYF; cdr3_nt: TGTGCCAGCAGCTTGGGGCTAACACAACAAGAGACCCAGTACTTC
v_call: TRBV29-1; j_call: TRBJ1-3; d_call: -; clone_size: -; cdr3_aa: CSVESGNTIYF; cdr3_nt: TGCAGCGTTGAGAGTGGAAACACCATATATTTT
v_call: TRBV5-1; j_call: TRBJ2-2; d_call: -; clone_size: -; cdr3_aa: CASSFSGELFF; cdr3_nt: TGCGCCAGCAGCTTTAGCGGGGAGCTGTTTTTT
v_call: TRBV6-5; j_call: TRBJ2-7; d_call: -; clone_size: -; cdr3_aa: CAGAGSPYEQYF; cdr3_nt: TGTGCCGGGGCAGGGTCCCCCTACGAGCAGTACTTC
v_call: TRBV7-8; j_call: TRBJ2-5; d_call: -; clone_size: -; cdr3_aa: CASSAQGYLETQYF; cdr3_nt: TGTGCCAGCAGCGCTCAGGGGTACTTGGAGACCCAGTACTTC
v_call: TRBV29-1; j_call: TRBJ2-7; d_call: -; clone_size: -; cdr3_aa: CSVEVRDHEQYF; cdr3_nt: TGCAGCGTTGAGGTCAGGGACCACGAGCAGTACTTC
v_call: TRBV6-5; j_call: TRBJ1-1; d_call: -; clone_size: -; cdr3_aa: CASSYGATNTEAFF; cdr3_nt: TGTGCCAGCAGTTACGGGGCAACGAACACTGAAGCTTTCTTT
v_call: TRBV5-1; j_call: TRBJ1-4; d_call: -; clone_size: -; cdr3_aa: CASSLLGAANEKLFF; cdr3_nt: TGCGCCAGCAGCTTGTTGGGGGCAGCTAATGAAAAACTGTTTTTT
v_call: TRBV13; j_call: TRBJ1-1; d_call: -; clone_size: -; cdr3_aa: CASSSNTKEAFF; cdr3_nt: TGTGCCAGCAGCTCGAACACCAAAGAAGCTTTCTTT
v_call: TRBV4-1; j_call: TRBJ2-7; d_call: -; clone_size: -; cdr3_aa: CASSQDLGTLYEQYF; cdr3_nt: TGCGCCAGCAGCCAAGATTTGGGGACCCTATACGAGCAGTACTTC